This T cell receptor (beta chain) was obtained from a study of blood T cell repertoires in COVID-19. Study-wide background: Samples came from the United States, Italy and Spain, spanning acute and convalescent COVID-19.

From germline, CDR1 is MNHNS and CDR2 SASEGT. V was pared by 2 bases and J by 6 bases, with 11 bases between. The CDR3 consists of 15 residues. Per the study methods: Amplified reference gene primers provided the basis for estimating nucleated cell counts. The table came from immunoSEQ multiplex PCR; TCRdb's copy has only in-frame clones and leaves some out. V and J calls and clone size are given by that table; D and trimming were obtained from the DNA. Among some 41,000 clones listed, around 81% were seen once. The sequence was obtained from a man aged 40-50 years with active or convalescent COVID-19. What was sequenced was peripheral blood. The chain uses TRBV6-1 and TRBJ1-6, with a tentative D call TRBD1 (5 bases). The chain's CDR3 is CASSESRQGNSPLHF. CDR3 bases: TGTGCCAGCAGTGAAAGTAGGCAGGGTAATTCACCCCTCCACTTT.